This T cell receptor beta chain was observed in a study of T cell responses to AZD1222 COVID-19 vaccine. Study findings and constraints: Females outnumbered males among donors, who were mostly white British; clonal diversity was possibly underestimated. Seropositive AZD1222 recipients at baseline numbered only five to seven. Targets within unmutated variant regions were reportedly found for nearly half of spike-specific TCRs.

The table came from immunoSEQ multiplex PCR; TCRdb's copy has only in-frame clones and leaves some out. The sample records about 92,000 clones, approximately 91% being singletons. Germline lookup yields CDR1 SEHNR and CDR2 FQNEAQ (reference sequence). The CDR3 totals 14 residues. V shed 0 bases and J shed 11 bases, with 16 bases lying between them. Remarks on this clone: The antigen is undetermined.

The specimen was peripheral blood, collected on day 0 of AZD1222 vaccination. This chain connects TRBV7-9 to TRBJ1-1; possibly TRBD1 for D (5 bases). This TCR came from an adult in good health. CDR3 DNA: TGTGCCAGCAGCTTAGCAACCGGGACCCCTCCCGCTTTCTTT. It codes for CASSLATGTPPAFF.